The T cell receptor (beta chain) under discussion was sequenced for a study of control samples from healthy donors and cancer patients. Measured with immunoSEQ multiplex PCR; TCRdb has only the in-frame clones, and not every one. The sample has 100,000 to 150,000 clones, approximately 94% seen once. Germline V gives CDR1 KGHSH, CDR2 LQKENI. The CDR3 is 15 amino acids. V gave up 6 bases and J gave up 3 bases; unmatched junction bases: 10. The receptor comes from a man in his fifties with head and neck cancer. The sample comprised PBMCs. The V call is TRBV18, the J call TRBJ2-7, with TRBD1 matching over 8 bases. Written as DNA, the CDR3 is TGTGCCAGCTCCCCGTTCTCGGGACAGGTCTACGAGCAGTACTTC. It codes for CASSPFSGQVYEQYF.